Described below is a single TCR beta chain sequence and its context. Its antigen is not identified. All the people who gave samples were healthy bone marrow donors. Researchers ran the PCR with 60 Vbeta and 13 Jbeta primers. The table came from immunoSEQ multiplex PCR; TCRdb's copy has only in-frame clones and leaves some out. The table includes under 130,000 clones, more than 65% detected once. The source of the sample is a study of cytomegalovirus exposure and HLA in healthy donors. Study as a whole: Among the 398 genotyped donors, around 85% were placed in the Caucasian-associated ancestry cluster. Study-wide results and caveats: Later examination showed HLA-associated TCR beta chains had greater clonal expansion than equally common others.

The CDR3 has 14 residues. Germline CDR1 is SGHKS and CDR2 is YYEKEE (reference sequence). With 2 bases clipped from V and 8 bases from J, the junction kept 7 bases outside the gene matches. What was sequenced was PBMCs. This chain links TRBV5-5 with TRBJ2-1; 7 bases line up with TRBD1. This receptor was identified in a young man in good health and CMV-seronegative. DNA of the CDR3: TGTGCCAGCAGCTTCTTGACAGGGTGGCATGAGCAGTTCTTC. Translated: CASSFLTGWHEQFF.